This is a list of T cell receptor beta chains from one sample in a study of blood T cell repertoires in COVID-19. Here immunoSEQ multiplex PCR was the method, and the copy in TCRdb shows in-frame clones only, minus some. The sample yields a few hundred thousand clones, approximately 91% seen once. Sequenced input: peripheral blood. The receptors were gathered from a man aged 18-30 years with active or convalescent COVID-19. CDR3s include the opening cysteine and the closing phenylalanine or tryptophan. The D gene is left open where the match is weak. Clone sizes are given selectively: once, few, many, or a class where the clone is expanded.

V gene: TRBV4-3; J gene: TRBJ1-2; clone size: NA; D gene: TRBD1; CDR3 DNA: TGCGCCAGCAGCCAATCACCGGGACAGGGGACCTATGGCTACACCTTC; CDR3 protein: CASSQSPGQGTYGYTF
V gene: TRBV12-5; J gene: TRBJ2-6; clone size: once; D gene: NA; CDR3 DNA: TGTGCTAGTGGTTTGCCCGTAAGCACTGGGGCCAACGTCCTGACTTTC; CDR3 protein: CASGLPVSTGANVLTF
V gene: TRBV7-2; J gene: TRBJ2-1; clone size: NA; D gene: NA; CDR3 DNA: TGTGCCAGCAGCCCCAGCAGGGGGGCCAGCCATGAGCAGTTCTTC; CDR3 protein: CASSPSRGASHEQFF
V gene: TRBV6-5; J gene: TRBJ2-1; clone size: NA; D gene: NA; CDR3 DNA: TGTGCCAGCATGGCCAGGGGTACCTCCTACAATGAGCAGTTCTTC; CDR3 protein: CASMARGTSYNEQFF
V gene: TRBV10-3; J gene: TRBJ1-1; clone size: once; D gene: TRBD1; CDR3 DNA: TGTGCCATCAGTGCGTCGGGACAGCCGAACACTGAAGCTTTCTTT; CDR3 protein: CAISASGQPNTEAFF
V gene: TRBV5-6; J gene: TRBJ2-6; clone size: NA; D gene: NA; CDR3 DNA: TGTGCCAGCAGCTTGGGTTTCCTAAACCCAAACTCTGGGGCCAACGTCCTGACTTTC; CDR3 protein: CASSLGFLNPNSGANVLTF
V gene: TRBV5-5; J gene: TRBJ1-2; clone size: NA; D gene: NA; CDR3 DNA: TGTGCCAGCAGCGGCGATGGGCAGGGGCCGAACACCTTC; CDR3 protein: CASSGDGQGPNTF
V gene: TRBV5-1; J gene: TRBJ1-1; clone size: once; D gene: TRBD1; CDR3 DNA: TGCGCCAGCAGCACAGCCAGGGGGCATATCACTGAAGCTTTCTTT; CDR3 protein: CASSTARGHITEAFF
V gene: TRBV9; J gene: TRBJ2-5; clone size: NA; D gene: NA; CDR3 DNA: TGTGCCAGCAGCGTAGACGGTTATCTGCAAGAGACCCAGTACTTC; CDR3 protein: CASSVDGYLQETQYF
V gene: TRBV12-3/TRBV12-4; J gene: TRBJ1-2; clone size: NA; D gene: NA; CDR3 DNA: TGTGCCAGCAGTTCCCATCGGGCAGGGGACTACACCTTC; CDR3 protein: CASSSHRAGDYTF
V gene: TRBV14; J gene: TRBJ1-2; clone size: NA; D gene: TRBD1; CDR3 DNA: TGTGCCAGCAGCCTAGGGGGCGTTGGCTACACCTTC; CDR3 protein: CASSLGGVGYTF
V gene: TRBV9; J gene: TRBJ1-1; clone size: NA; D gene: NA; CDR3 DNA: TGTGCCAGCAGCGTAGGGGAGCACGGGAGCACTGAAGCTTTCTTT; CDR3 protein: CASSVGEHGSTEAFF
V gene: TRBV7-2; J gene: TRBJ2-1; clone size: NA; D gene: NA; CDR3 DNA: TGTGCCAGCAGCCCCCCGGTGTCGTCTGAGCAGTTCTTC; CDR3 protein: CASSPPVSSEQFF
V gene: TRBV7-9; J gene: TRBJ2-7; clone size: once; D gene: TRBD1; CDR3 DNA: TGTGCCAGCAGCAAAGACAGGGACGTTACCTACGAGCAGTACTTC; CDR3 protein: CASSKDRDVTYEQYF
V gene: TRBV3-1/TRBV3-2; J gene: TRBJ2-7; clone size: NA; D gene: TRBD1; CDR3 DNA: TGTGCCAGCAGCCACCTCGACAGGGACTACGAGCAGTACTTC; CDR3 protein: CASSHLDRDYEQYF
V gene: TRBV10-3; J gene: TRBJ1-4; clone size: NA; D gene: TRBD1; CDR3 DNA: TGTGCCATCAGTCAGGCCGGGACAGGGGAAGCAACTAATGAAAAACTGTTTTTT; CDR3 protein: CAISQAGTGEATNEKLFF
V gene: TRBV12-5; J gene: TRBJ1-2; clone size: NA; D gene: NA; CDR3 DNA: TGTGCTAGTGGTTTGCGGTTAGGGACATACAGGAACTATGGCTACACCTTC; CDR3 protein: CASGLRLGTYRNYGYTF
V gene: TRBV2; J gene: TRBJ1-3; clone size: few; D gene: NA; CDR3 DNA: TGTGCCAGCAGTGCCAGGGTTGGAAACACCATATATTTT; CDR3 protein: CASSARVGNTIYF
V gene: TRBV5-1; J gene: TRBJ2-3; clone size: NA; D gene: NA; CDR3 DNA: TGCGCCAGCAGCCCCAGAACCACAGATACGCAGTATTTT; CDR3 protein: CASSPRTTDTQYF
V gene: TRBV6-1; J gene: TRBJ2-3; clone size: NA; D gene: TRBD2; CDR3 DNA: TGTGCCAGCAGTGAATCGGGGTCTAGCGGGGGGGCCTTAGATACGCAGTATTTT; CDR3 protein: CASSESGSSGGALDTQYF
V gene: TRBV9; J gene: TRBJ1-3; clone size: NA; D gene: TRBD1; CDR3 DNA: TGTGCCAGCAGCGGGGGGGAGGACAGGGCTGTAACCCCCCTCGGAAACACCATATATTTT; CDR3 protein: CASSGGEDRAVTPLGNTIYF
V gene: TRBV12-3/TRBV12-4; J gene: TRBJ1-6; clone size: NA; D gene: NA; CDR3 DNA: TGTGCCAGCAGGTCACAGGGATCACCCCTCCACTTT; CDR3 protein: CASRSQGSPLHF
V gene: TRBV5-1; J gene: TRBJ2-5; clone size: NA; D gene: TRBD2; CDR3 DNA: TGCGCCAGCAGCATCGGGACTAGCGGGGGGTTGGAGACCCAGTACTTC; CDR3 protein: CASSIGTSGGLETQYF
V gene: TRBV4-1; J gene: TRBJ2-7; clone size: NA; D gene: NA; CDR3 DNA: TGCGCCAGCAGCCTAAGTACGAGCGAGCAGTACTTC; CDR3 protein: CASSLSTSEQYF
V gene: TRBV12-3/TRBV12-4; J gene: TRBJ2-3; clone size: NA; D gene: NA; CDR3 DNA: TGTGCCAGCAGTTCGAGCACAGATACGCAGTATTTT; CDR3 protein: CASSSSTDTQYF
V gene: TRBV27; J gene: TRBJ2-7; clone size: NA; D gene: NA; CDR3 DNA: TGTGCCAGCAGTTTTAAACCCCCTCAGGGCTCATCCTACGAGCAGTACTTC; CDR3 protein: CASSFKPPQGSSYEQYF
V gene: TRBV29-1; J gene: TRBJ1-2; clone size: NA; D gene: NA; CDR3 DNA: TGCAGCGTTGAAGACCCAGGGTATAACTATGGCTACACCTTC; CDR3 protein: CSVEDPGYNYGYTF
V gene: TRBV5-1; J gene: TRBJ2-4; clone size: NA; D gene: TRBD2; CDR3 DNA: TGCGCCAGCAGCTGGACTAGCGGGGCCAAAAACATTCAGTACTTC; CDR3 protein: CASSWTSGAKNIQYF
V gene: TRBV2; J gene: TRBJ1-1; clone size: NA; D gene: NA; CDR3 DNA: TGTGCCAGCAGTCCTATTCAGGACACTGAAGCTTTCTTT; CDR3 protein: CASSPIQDTEAFF
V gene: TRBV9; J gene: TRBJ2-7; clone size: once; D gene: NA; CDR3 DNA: TGTGCCAGCAGCGAAAGCTCAGGGAACCACGGCGAGCAGTACTTC; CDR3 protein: CASSESSGNHGEQYF
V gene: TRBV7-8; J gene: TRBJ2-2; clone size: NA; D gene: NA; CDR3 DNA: TGTGCCAGCAGCTCCCGGAGGGACCTTCCGGGGACCGGGGAGCTGTTTTTT; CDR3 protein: CASSSRRDLPGTGELFF
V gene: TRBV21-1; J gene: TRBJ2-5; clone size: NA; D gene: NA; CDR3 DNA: TGTGCCAGCAGCCCCATTTCAGTCCAAGAGACCCAGTACTTC; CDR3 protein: CASSPISVQETQYF
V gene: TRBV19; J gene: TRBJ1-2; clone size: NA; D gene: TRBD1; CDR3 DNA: TGTGCCAGTAGCAAAGGACAGGGGAACTATGGCTACACCTTC; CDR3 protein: CASSKGQGNYGYTF
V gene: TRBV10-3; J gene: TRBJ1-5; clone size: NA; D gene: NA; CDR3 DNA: TGTGCCACCTCGACCGATAAGACAGGCTTCAATCAGCCCCAGCATTTT; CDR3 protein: CATSTDKTGFNQPQHF
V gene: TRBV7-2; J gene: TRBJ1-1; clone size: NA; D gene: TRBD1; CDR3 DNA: TGTGCCAGCAGCCGGACAGGGGACACTGAAGCTTTCTTT; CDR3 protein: CASSRTGDTEAFF
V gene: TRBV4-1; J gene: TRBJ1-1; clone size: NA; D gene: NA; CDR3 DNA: TGCGCCAGCAGCCAAGATTTAGCCAGCGTAGAATTCTTT; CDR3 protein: CASSQDLASVEFF
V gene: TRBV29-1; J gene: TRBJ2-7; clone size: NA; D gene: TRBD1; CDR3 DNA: TGCAGCGTGGCCGACAGTGTACCGGGACAGGGGTTCGGCGAGCAGTACTTC; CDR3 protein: CSVADSVPGQGFGEQYF
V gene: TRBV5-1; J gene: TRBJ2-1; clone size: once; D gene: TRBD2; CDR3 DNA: TGCGCCAGCAGCCCCCGGGGACTAGCGGGGGGCCCGGGGAACGAGCAGTTCTTC; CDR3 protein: CASSPRGLAGGPGNEQFF
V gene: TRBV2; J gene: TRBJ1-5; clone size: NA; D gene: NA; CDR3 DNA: TGTGCCAGCAGTGTTGGAGGGGGCAATCAGCCCCAGCATTTT; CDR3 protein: CASSVGGGNQPQHF
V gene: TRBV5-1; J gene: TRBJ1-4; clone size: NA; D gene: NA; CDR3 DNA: TGCGCCAGCAGCACAGATAATGAAAAACTGTTTTTT; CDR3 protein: CASSTDNEKLFF
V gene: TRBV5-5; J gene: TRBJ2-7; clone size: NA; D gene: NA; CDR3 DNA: TGTGCCAGCAGCTTGGCCCAGTCTCGGGACGAGCAGTACTTC; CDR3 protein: CASSLAQSRDEQYF
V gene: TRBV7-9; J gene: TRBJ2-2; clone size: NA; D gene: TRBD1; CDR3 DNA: TGTGCCAGCAGCTGGACAGGGGTCACCGGGGAGCTGTTTTTT; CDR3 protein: CASSWTGVTGELFF
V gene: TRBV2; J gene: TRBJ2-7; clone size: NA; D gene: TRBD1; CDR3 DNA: TGTGCCAGAACGGGACAGGGGGCGGTTCGGGCCTACGAGCAGTACTTC; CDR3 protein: CARTGQGAVRAYEQYF
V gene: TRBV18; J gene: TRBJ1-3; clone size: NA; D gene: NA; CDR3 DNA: TGTGCCAGCTCACGGGGAGGGACACCCTCTGGAAACACCATATATTTT; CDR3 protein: CASSRGGTPSGNTIYF
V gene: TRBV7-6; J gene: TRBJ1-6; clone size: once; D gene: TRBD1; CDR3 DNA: TGTGCCAGCAGCTTCTCGGACAGGGTGGATTCACCCCTCCACTTT; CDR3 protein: CASSFSDRVDSPLHF
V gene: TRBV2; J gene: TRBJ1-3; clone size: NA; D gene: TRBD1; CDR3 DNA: TGTGCCAGCAGTGCATGGGACAGTGGAAACACCATATATTTT; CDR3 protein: CASSAWDSGNTIYF
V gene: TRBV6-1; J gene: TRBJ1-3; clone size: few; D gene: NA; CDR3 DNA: TGTGCCAGCAGTGAAGTTCTACGGGTCTCTGGAAACACCATATATTTT; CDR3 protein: CASSEVLRVSGNTIYF
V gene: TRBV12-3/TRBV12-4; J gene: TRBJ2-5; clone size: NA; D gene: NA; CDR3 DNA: TGTGCCAGCACTTGGTGGGGAGAAGAGACCCAGTACTTC; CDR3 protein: CASTWWGEETQYF
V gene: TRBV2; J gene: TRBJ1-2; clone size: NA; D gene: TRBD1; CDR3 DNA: TGTGCCAGCAGGGCCCAGGGGGTATATGGCTACACCTTC; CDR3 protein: CASRAQGVYGYTF
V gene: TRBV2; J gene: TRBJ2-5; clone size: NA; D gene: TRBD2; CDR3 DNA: TGTGCCAGCAGGAGAGAGCGGGGGGGCCAAGAGACCCAGTACTTC; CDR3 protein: CASRRERGGQETQYF
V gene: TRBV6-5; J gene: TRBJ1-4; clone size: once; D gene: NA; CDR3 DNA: TGTGCCAGCAGGCCTGAAACTCTCCCTAATGAAAAACTGTTTTTT; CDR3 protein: CASRPETLPNEKLFF
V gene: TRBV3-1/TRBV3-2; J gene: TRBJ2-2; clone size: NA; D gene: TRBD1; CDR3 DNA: TGTGCCAGCAGCCCAAACAGGGGTGGCGGGGAGCTGTTTTTT; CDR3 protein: CASSPNRGGGELFF
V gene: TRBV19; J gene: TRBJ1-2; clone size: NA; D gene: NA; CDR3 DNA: TGTGCCAGTAGTATTCCTCCAGGGCTGGGTTCTTGGTATGGCTACACCTTC; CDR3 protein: CASSIPPGLGSWYGYTF
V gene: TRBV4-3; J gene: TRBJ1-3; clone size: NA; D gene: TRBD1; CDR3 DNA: TGCGCCAGCAGCCAAGGGACAGGAGACAGAAACACCATATATTTT; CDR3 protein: CASSQGTGDRNTIYF
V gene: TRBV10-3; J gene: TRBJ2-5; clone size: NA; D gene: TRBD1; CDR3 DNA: TGTGCCATCAGTGAGCCCGGACAGGGAGGCGAGACCCAGTACTTC; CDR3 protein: CAISEPGQGGETQYF
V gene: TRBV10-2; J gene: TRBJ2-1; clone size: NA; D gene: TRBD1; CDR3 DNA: TGCGCCAGCAGTTACGGACAGGTTCTCGATGAGCAGTTCTTC; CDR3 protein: CASSYGQVLDEQFF
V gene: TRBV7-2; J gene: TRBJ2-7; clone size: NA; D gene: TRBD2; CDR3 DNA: TGTGCCAGCAGCTCACCCGTTATGCTAGCGGGGGGGGACTACGAGCAGTACTTC; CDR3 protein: CASSSPVMLAGGDYEQYF
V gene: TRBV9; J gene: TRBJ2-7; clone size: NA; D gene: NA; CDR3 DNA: TGTGCCAGCAGCGTAGGTGGCAGATCTGTTCGCGAGCAGTACTTC; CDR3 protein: CASSVGGRSVREQYF
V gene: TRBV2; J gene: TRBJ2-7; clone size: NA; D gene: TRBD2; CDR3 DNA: TGTGCCAGCAGTCGCGAGCGGGGGGGACACGAGCAGTACTTC; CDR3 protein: CASSRERGGHEQYF